This T cell receptor (beta chain) derives from a study of cytomegalovirus exposure and HLA in healthy donors listed by TCRdb under 2017. Describing the broader study: According to an earlier analysis of 550 to 750 of the donors, 150 million to 200 million T cells yielded roughly 110 million unique TCR beta sequences and around 280 Gb of sequence data. In a later genetic analysis, genome-wide SNP genotypes for about three fifths of the 666 donors were used, and that subset was treated as a discovery cohort. The number of typed donors differed by locus: about 629-630 for A, B, C, DRB1 and DQB1; roughly 510 for DQA1; some 610 for DPA1; and some 470 for DPB1. Donor age, sex, ethnicity and CMV serostatus were compiled together with the repertoire data. All discovery cohort repertoires had been generated using a single sequencing platform. A later analysis re-examined previously published TCR beta repertoires from about 700 donors and added high-resolution HLA genotyping to investigate patterns of TCR occurrence. Among 398 genotyped donors of the cohort, an average of about 240,000 unique TCR beta nucleotide sequences was sequenced per donor, of which 15% to 20% were non-productive. The study was designed to test whether signatures of past pathogen exposure could be identified by cataloging public T cell receptors. Four to six DR-DQ haplotypes were handled as single units for association and clustering, since linkage in the cohort was strong. The study used immunosequencing to profile the T cell repertoires of approximately 650 subjects and linked those repertoires to cytomegalovirus serostatus. To predict cytomegalovirus infection status, the study combined high-throughput TCR immunosequencing, statistical association of individual TCRs with disease status, and machine learning. In addition to the first cohort of 666 subjects, a separate validation cohort of 130 or so different subjects was used. Approximately 300 gigabases of sequencing data and around 80 million unique TCR sequences made up an early release that covered around 640 HLA-typed donors. The later analysis used no new phenotypic data to find candidate immune exposures, relying instead on TCR beta sequences and their occurrence across donors. Among the roughly 400 genotyped donors, under 90% belonged to the genetic ancestry cluster associated with self-reported Caucasian donors. HLA typing covered class I and class II loci at four-digit resolution. An earlier analysis of 587 of the donors applied high-throughput TCR beta sequencing to assess whether each TCR beta V gene segment acted as functional or pseudogenic. Summary of the overall study and its limitations: Most TCR sequences were seen in very few donors, while some public TCRs were found in many individuals. The study gave a list of 150 to 200 TCR beta chains associated with cytomegalovirus. The classifier was reported to diagnose cytomegalovirus status with high specificity and sensitivity in both the original cohort and the validation cohort. Presence/absence analyses assumed roughly uniform sequencing depth across donors, an assumption that may not hold. Because counts were too low, 15 or so rarely observed V segments, including chromosome 9 orphons, were excluded from the earlier analysis of roughly 580 of the donors. Linkage disequilibrium might explain the correlated functional status among segregating V segments, but an unknown experimental factor could not be excluded. A group of highly shared sequence variants was considered likely to be a technical artifact of the sequencing pipeline. In an earlier analysis of 587 of the donors, most TCR beta V segments were observed in productive rearrangements about 87% or about 30% of the time, broadly matching IMGT annotations. In a later analysis, TCR association rates were found to vary across HLA loci, with the most associated TCRs seen for DRB1 alleles and the fewest for HLA-C alleles. A few of the identified cytomegalovirus-associated TCR beta chains were confirmed in vitro to be specific for cytomegalovirus antigens. Specific HLA alleles were associated with about 17,000 TCR beta sequences at a false discovery rate of 0.05 in a later analysis. According to a later genetic analysis, donors in an Asian-associated ancestry cluster had fewer N-insertions in productive TCRs than the approximately 670-donor mean. The 87-base-pair reads could not distinguish some IMGT-functional V segments, including TRBV6-2 and TRBV6-3, so those segments were excluded. The authors suggested that the approach could potentially be extended to other disease states and immunological phenotypes. A further reported finding was that TCR beta sequences accurately predicted the HLA-A and HLA-B alleles for most subjects in the first cohort. In a later analysis, most CMV-associated TCR beta chains were found to appear HLA-restricted, with HLA associations seemingly driven largely by CMV exposure. In a later analysis, several top co-occurrence clusters were reported to appear linked to parvovirus B19, influenza, CMV and Epstein-Barr virus. For the cohort, immune exposure information was limited to CMV serostatus. Compared with equally common non-associated chains, HLA-associated TCR beta chains in a later analysis were more clonally expanded and had lower generation probabilities. Because some donors lacked HLA typing at each locus, the association tests relied only on the typed subset. In this cohort, only TCR beta chains were sequenced, and detectable features were limited by the absence of alpha or paired-chain data. V-gene and J-gene trimming of TCR beta chains was associated with a missense DCLRE1C variant in a later genetic analysis, and the association was replicated in an independent cohort. When HLA alleles, especially DR and DQ, strongly co-occurred, TCR associations were difficult to assign to individual alleles.

In total, 630 or so healthy bone marrow donors made up the cohort. All cohort members were sampled while nominally healthy, although unrecorded immune exposures were likely present. The donor tested CMV seropositive and was one of the 289 seropositive cohort members. Every donor gave a peripheral blood sample, and the peripheral blood mononuclear cells from that sample were used for TCR beta sequencing. The Qiagen DNeasy Blood Extraction Kit was used to extract genomic DNA from the blood cell samples. As for this clone: Its antigen specificity is not known.

The junction carries 26 bases between V and J, which are trimmed by 2 bases and 7 bases respectively. From the germline V gene (reference sequence), CDR1 is GTSNPN and CDR2 is SVGIG. The cysteine opens and the phenylalanine closes a CDR3 of 17 amino acids. Left in the record is the CDR3 DNA by itself, 51 bases read in frame from the first base. Preparation of the library involved the immunoSEQ multiplex PCR assay. The multiplex PCR relied on a mix of 60 forward primers for TCR Vbeta segments and 13 reverse primers for TCR Jbeta segments. Amplification of the CDR3 region of rearranged TCR beta genes was performed with a multiplex PCR assay on genomic DNA. The amplified TCR beta libraries were sequenced on the Illumina HiSeq System as 87-base-pair reads. Concerning the study's data processing: A later analysis tallied roughly 80 million unique TCR beta chains across the 660 or so repertoires, and around 12 million of those chains were shared by two or more donors. Raw reads were error-corrected and collapsed into unique sequences with a nearest-neighbor algorithm that merged closely related sequences to remove PCR and sequencing errors. To assign V, D and J gene segments, CDR3 sequences were aligned to IMGT reference sequences. Each retained sequence needed at least a six-nucleotide match to both a V gene segment and a J gene segment. Rearrangements were called productive when the CDR3 lacked stop codons and stayed in frame with V and J; all others were non-productive. Following IMGT convention, CDR3 was defined as the stretch from the second conserved V-encoded cysteine to the conserved J-encoded phenylalanine. The earlier analysis of some 550 of the donors excluded any sequence lacking an unambiguous match to a single V gene segment. In an earlier analysis of roughly 600 of the donors, a V segment was called functional when productive rearrangements were above 56.7%, and segregating when the standard deviation between donors exceeded 5%. A statistical classification framework was built to diagnose cytomegalovirus status from the catalog of TCR beta chain sequences. In a later analysis, V and J genes were assigned by comparing TCR nucleotide sequences against IMGT/GENE-DB human TR gene sequences. A later analysis assigned CDR3 sequences and most-parsimonious VDJ recombination scenarios with the TCRdist pipeline. A later analysis defined each TCR beta chain by its CDR3 amino acid sequence plus V-gene family, and excluded reads lacking a unique V-gene family. As a way to deal with suspected cross-contamination and a sequencing artifact, a later analysis dropped 640 or so nucleotide sequences that were highly shared and had low generation probability. For each public chain, a later analysis derived a clonal expansion index from normalized ranks of inferred template counts within each repertoire. In a later analysis, generation probabilities were computed with a VDJ recombination model fitted to out-of-frame rearrangements, and the resulting probabilities were checked against IGoR. Hypergeometric tests were used in a later analysis to score TCR-TCR, TCR-HLA and TCR-CMV co-occurrence, with a repertoire-size bias correction applied to the TCR pairs. A later analysis estimated false discovery rates by permuting HLA or CMV assignments 20 times. A later analysis grouped co-occurring TCRs with DBSCAN, adding TCRdist sequence similarity when clustering within HLA-allele-positive subsets. For co-occurrence clustering, repertoires with fewer than 30,000 or more than 120,000 public chains were excluded, along with four or five repertoires with anomalous nucleotide sharing. The table comes from immuneACCESS by way of TCRdb, which keeps in-frame sequences with V and J called. Part of the clones is missing from these tables; in studies checked, under half for an unresolved V gene and the rest for unknown reasons. That table supplies the V and J calls and clone size; D and trimming were determined from the DNA. The sample table holds about 88,000 clones. More than 5.5% of the sample comes from the top ten.

This receptor was obtained from a girl aged 10-17 years in good health and CMV-seropositive. The sample taken for sequencing was PBMCs. The rearranged chain carries TRBV30 and TRBJ1-1; the D gene is perhaps TRBD1, from 6 matching bases. The CDR3: CAWSTNTDLTGNGEAFF. The nucleotide sequence reads TGTGCCTGGAGTACGAATACAGATTTAACAGGGAATGGTGAAGCTTTCTTT.